These 3 T cell receptor beta chains were all obtained from the same sample, sequenced in a study of shared clonotypes between healthy human individuals (TCRdb year 2020). The library came from the immunoSEQ multiplex PCR assay. The clones in this table, taken by TCRdb from immuneACCESS, are in-frame only. Not every clone is retained; where verified, under half of the shortfall comes from an unresolved V gene, and the cause of the rest is unknown. The sample yields about 530,000 clones; about 79% were counted once. Around 13% of the sample goes to the ten largest clones. Sequenced input: PBMCs. The receptors were gathered from a woman in her 40s in good health. Some clones in this sample may be carry-over from other donors' samples.

The V call is TRBV28, the J call TRBJ1-1, with no clear D. The germline V gene has CDR1 MDHEN and CDR2 SYDVKM. CDR3 length equals 14 residues. The ends were cut back, 6 bases at V and 9 bases at J, with 20 bases in the middle. The CDR3 loop reads CASSPPYSLLKAFF. The DNA for the CDR3 is TGTGCCAGCAGCCCCCCCTATTCCCTACTTAAAGCTTTCTTT.

The J gene is TRBJ1-5, the V gene TRBV27; D uncertain. V was cut by 0 bases and J by 7 bases, with 7 bases left in between. The germline V gene encodes CDR1 MNHEY and CDR2 SMNVEV (reference sequence). The CDR3 has 13 residues. The CDR3 reads CASSLSAEQPQHF. The CDR3 DNA sequence: TGTGCCAGCAGTTTATCAGCGGAACAGCCCCAGCATTTT.

This sequence joins TRBV9 and TRBJ2-5, with 7 bases that match TRBD2. The length of the CDR3 is 16 residues. The ends lost 3 bases at V and 5 bases at J; junction bases unmatched: 13. Germline V gives CDR1 SGDLS, CDR2 YYNGEE. CDR3 loop: CASSAYTAAGIETQYF. CDR3 coding DNA: TGTGCCAGCAGCGCATACACAGCAGCGGGAATTGAGACCCAGTACTTC.